This T cell receptor (beta chain) was identified during a study of post-analysis software for immune sequencing data. Built from TCR beta cDNA, the libraries had unique molecular identifiers in them. It was from about 1 to 10 million T cells that about half a million cDNA molecules came. TCRdb independently ran MiXCR on the PCR reads; one entry per CDR3 protein. The sample consists of approximately 350,000 distinct CDR3 sequences, less than 35% of them appearing once. This clonotype turned up a few times. Its target is unknown. Trimming pared 3 bases from V and 3 bases from J, leaving 7 bases between. Germline V gene sequence: CDR1 DFQATT, CDR2 SNEGSKA (reference sequence). CDR3 size: 12 residues. The study, taken as a whole, reports: Included in a set of roughly 5 TRBV segments more frequent in patients than controls were TRBV5-6, TRBV5-1 and TRBV20-1.

The chain recombines TRBV20-1 with TRBJ2-3; D gene unclear. The receptor was derived from a girl under 18 with multiple sclerosis. The sequenced material came from blood. The CDR3 here is CSARDLTDTQYF. The CDR3 nucleotides read TGCAGTGCTAGGGATTTAACAGATACGCAGTATTTT.